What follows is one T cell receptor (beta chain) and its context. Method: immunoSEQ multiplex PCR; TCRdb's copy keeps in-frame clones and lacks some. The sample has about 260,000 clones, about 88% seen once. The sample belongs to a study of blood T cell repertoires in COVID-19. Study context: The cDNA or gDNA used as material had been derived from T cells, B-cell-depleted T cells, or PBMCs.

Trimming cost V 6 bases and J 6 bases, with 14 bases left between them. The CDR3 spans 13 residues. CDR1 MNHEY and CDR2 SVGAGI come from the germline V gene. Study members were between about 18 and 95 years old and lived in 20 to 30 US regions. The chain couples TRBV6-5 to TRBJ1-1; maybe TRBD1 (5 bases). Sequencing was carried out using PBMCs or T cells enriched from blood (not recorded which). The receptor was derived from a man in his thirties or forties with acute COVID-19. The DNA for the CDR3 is TGTGCCAGCAGCCCACCAGGACAACCTGAAGCTTTCTTT. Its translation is CASSPPGQPEAFF.